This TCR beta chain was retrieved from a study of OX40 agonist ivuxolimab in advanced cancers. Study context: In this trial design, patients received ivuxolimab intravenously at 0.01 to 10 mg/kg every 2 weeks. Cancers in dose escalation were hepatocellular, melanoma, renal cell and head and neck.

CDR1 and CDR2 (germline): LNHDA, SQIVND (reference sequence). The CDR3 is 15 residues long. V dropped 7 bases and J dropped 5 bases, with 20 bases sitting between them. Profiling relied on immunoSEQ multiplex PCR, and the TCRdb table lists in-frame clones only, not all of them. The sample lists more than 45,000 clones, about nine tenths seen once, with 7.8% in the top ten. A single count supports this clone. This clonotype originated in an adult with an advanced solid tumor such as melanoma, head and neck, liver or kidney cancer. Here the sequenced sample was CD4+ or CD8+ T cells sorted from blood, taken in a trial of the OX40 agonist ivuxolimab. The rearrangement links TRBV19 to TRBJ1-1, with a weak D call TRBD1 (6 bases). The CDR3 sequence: CASKELVRGETEAFF. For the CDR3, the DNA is TGTGCCAGTAAGGAACTAGTCAGGGGAGAAACTGAAGCTTTCTTT.